A single sample is the source of the 20 T cell receptor beta chains below, sequenced in a study of regulatory T cells in long-lasting Graves disease. Time point described: newly diagnosed GD, antithyroid drugs for less than 3 months. PBMCs were the source of the RNA used for TCR sequencing. CDR3 regions were amplified by Arm-PCR using iRepertoire HTBI primers to build TCR beta libraries. MiXCR, applied by TCRdb to the multiplex PCR reads, yields one record per CDR3 protein. Seen here are 350,000 to 550,000 distinct CDR3 sequences, 13% to 15% observed once, and the top ten hold approximately 15%. The same sample was also used in a study of T cells in Graves' hyperthyroidism and ophthalmopathy.

Sequenced material: peripheral blood mononuclear cells (PBMCs), taken at new diagnosis, from a patient treated with antithyroid drugs. The source is a woman in her forties or fifties with Graves disease.

The chain employs TRBV5-1 and TRBJ2-3, with 8 nucleotides matching TRBD1. The CDR3 spans 13 residues. Germline values: CDR1 SGHRS, CDR2 YFSETQ. V lost 10 bases, J lost 4 bases, and 8 bases stayed unmatched. DNA of the CDR3: TGCGCCGGCGGTTACAGGGGGGCAGATACGCAGTATTTT. This translates into CAGGYRGADTQYF.

At least ten counts were recorded for this clonotype. The rearrangement links TRBV20-1 to TRBJ2-1; TRBD2 agrees at 12 bases. The CDR3 contains 14 residues. V shed 6 bases and J 9 bases; nucleotides not matched to a gene: 9. Germline-derived CDR1 and CDR2 are DFQATT and SNEGSKA (reference sequence). The CDR3 DNA is TGCAGTGCGAGTACTAGCGGGGGGAATCCTGAGCAGTTCTTC. It specifies CSASTSGGNPEQFF.

This clonotype was seen ten or more times. J is TRBJ2-1 and V is TRBV6-1; D is possibly TRBD1 (5 bases). V was clipped by 6 bases and J by 4 bases, with 10 bases between them. There are 13 residues in the CDR3. CDR1 and CDR2 from the germline V gene are MNHNS and SASEGT. The CDR3 DNA reads as TGTGCCAGCAGAGCGACAGATTACAATGAGCAGTTCTTC. This gives the protein CASRATDYNEQFF.

This clonotype was seen at least ten times. This chain links TRBV24-1 with TRBJ2-7; D is perhaps TRBD1 (5 bases). V gave up 5 bases and J gave up 0 bases, with 7 bases separating them. This CDR3 comprises 13 residues. CDR1 KGHDR and CDR2 SFDVKD come from the germline V gene. The CDR3 DNA reads TGTGCCACCAGTGTCAGGGACTCCTACGAGCAGTACTTC. Amino acid sequence: CATSVRDSYEQYF.

For this clonotype: A much larger clone differs from this one at a single base, so this may be a read error. The chain couples TRBV28 to TRBJ2-7; D is perhaps TRBD1 (7 bases). This CDR3 contains 17 residues. The V gene lost 1 base and the J gene lost 7 bases, with 23 bases spanning the gap. The germline V gene has CDR1 MDHEN and CDR2 SYDVKM. CDR3 amino acids: CASSLSQGGSMYNEQYF. The CDR3 nucleotides are TGTGCCAGCAGTTTATCCCAGGGGGGTTCAATGTACAATGAGCAGTACTTC.

This clonotype was picked up many times. One junction end does not reproduce the germline sequence, and a read error may be involved. This sequence joins TRBV30 and TRBJ1-1; the D is unclear. The germline V gene has CDR1 GTSNPN and CDR2 SVGIG (reference sequence). The CDR3 totals 15 residues. The CDR3 here is CVWTPPVIGSTEAFF. The CDR3, as DNA: TGTGTCTGGACTCCCCCAGTGATTGGGAGCACTGAAGCTTTCTTT. The full variable domain, with the rest looked up from reference TRBV30 and TRBJ1-1, is SQTIHQWPATLVQPVGSPLSLECTVEGTSNPNLYWYRQAAGRGLQLLFYSVGIGQISSEVPQNLSASRPQDRQFILSSKKLLLSDSGFYLCVWTPPVIGSTEAFFGQGTRLTVV.

This clonotype was seen at least ten times. The genes are TRBV5-1 and TRBJ2-4; D is perhaps TRBD2 (5 bases). Deletions cut 0 bases from V and 8 bases from J, with 12 bases between. The CDR3 contains 14 residues. Germline assignment: CDR1 SGHRS and CDR2 YFSETQ. DNA of the CDR3: TGCGCCAGCAGCTTGGGGGTAGTGGGAGACATTCAGTACTTC. As protein: CASSLGVVGDIQYF.

This clonotype has a count of ten or more. The V gene is TRBV19, the J gene TRBJ2-2; 7 bases are shared with TRBD2. Looked up from germline, CDR1 is LNHDA and CDR2 is SQIVND (reference sequence). CDR3 size: 14 residues. Trimming at V came to 9 bases and at J to 5 bases, leaving 9 bases not matched to a gene. CDR3 sequence reads: CASRRGLETGELFF. As DNA, the CDR3 is TGTGCCAGCAGACGCGGACTAGAAACCGGGGAGCTGTTTTTT.

At least ten counts were recorded for this clonotype. The chain joins TRBV14 to TRBJ2-5; TRBD2 aligns across 12 bases. Germline CDR1 and CDR2: SGHDN and FVKESK. The junction had 13 bases not matched to a gene; V was cut back by 6 bases and J by 2 bases. This CDR3 spans 18 amino acids. CDR3 in DNA: TGTGCCAGCAGATCCGGAAGGCTAGCGGGAGGGCTGCAAGAGACCCAGTACTTC. This sequence encodes CASRSGRLAGGLQETQYF.

This clonotype has at least ten counts. The chain has TRBV3-1 and TRBJ1-2, with a weak D call TRBD1 (5 bases). The germline V and J ends were trimmed by 0 bases and 4 bases, with 15 bases remaining between them. The CDR3 has 16 residues. Looked up from germline, CDR1 is LGHDT and CDR2 is YNNKEL (reference sequence). As DNA, the CDR3 is TGTGCCAGCAGCCAAGATTCCCTACAGGCGCCCTATGGCTACACCTTC. Protein sequence: CASSQDSLQAPYGYTF.

The table lists this clonotype with many counts. CDR3: CASSLLAGPLGDEQFF. CDR3 in DNA: TGTGCCAGCAGCTTACTAGCGGGACCCTTGGGGGATGAGCAGTTCTTC. This chain joins TRBV11-2 and TRBJ2-1; 9 bases map to TRBD2. Germline V gene sequence: CDR1 SGHAT, CDR2 FQNNGV. With 2 bases clipped from V and 8 bases from J, the junction kept 10 bases outside the gene matches. This CDR3 contains 16 residues.

This clonotype was seen ten or more times. V is TRBV5-1 and J is TRBJ1-2; TRBD1 might be the D (5 bases). The V end was cut by 1 base, the J end by 7 bases, with 14 bases between. The CDR3 covers 14 residues. Germline-derived CDR1 and CDR2 are SGHRS and YFSETQ. CDR3 amino acids: CASSLSSPGFGYTF. In DNA form, the CDR3 reads TGCGCCAGCAGCTTGTCCTCGCCAGGGTTTGGCTACACCTTC.

This sequence joins TRBV12-3 or TRBV12-4 and TRBJ2-1; 9 bases align to TRBD1. CDR3 size: 13 residues. The V gene end was trimmed by 8 bases and the J gene end by 5 bases; junction bases not matched to a gene: 4. The CDR3 region is CASEDRGDNEQFF. CDR3 DNA: TGTGCCAGCGAAGACAGGGGGGACAATGAGCAGTTCTTC.

This clonotype was seen many times. V is TRBV3-1 and J is TRBJ1-3, with 7 bases that match TRBD1. This CDR3 spans 15 amino acids. V shed 2 bases, J shed 1 base, and the junction held 2 bases outside the gene matches. CDR1 LGHDT and CDR2 YNNKEL come from the germline V gene (reference sequence). In DNA, the CDR3 is TGTGCCAGCAGCCAACAACAGGGGTCTGGAAACACCATATATTTT. Protein sequence: CASSQQQGSGNTIYF.

This clonotype was detected many times. CDR3 sequence: CASSSGAGGSYEQYF. CDR3 coding DNA: TGTGCCAGCAGCTCGGGAGCGGGAGGGTCATACGAGCAGTACTTC. The chain uses TRBV11-2 and TRBJ2-7, with 10 bases matching TRBD2. V shed 4 bases and J 4 bases; nucleotides not matched to a gene: 7. Germline CDR1 and CDR2: SGHAT and FQNNGV. The CDR3 contains 15 residues.

Note on this clonotype: A much larger clone differs by one base, so this may be a read error. This sequence joins TRBV10-3 and TRBJ1-5, with TRBD1 matching 7 bases. CDR3 length equals 15 residues. CDR1 ENHRY and CDR2 SYGVKD come from the germline V gene. The CDR3 bases are TGTGCCACCAGTGACGACAGGGAAGCCAATCAGCCCCAGCATTTT. This translates into CATSDDREANQPQHF.

This clonotype was observed many times. The chain has TRBV4-2 and TRBJ1-2; the match to TRBD1 covers 7 bases. V lost 0 bases to trimming and J lost 2 bases; unmatched junction nucleotides: 0. The CDR3 is made up of 14 amino acids. The germline V gene encodes CDR1 LGHNA and CDR2 YNFKEQ. CDR3 DNA: TGTGCCAGCAGCCAAGAGGGACAGAACTATGGCTACACCTTC. Translating it yields CASSQEGQNYGYTF.

In its sample, this clonotype was seen many times. The chain couples TRBV27 to TRBJ2-1; 7 bases line up with TRBD2. Unmatched junction bases numbered 9, after V lost 5 bases and J lost 5 bases. Germline values: CDR1 MNHEY, CDR2 SMNVEV (reference sequence). The CDR3 length is 15 residues. CDR3 protein: CASSLPGGRHNEQFF. The CDR3 region has the DNA TGTGCCAGCAGTCTCCCCGGGGGGAGACACAATGAGCAGTTCTTC.

This clonotype was observed at least ten times. One end of the junction is discordant with germline, which a read error may explain. The rearrangement uses TRBV12-3 or TRBV12-4 and TRBJ1-2; perhaps TRBD1 as D (6 bases). The CDR3 is made up of 11 amino acids. CDR3 in amino acids: CASRLKDSQVF. The CDR3 nucleotides read TGTGCCAGCAGACTAAAGGACAGCCAGGTTTTC.

This clonotype was seen at least ten times. This chain joins TRBV6-2 or TRBV6-3 and TRBJ2-1, with D tentatively TRBD1 (5 bases). This CDR3 is built from 15 residues. The V end was cut by 5 bases, the J end by 0 bases, with 11 bases between. CDR1 is MNHEY, CDR2 SVGEGT, per germline. CDR3 in DNA: TGTGCCAGCAGTCCCCAGGGAATCTCCTACAATGAGCAGTTCTTC. Encoded protein: CASSPQGISYNEQFF.